This T cell receptor (beta chain) was retrieved from a study of T cells after yellow fever vaccination. Study-wide results and limits: The booster saw the reappearance of most primary-vaccination clones (approximately 96% CD4, almost 90% CD8).

This clonotype occurred many times. Its antigen is not known. The V segment lost 3 bases and the J segment 1 base; nucleotides outside the gene matches: 2. CDR3 size: 15 residues. Germline V CDR1 and CDR2: SGHRS, YFSETQ. Using its own MiXCR run on the 5' RACE reads, TCRdb lists one record per CDR3 protein. In the table there are about 400,000 distinct CDR3 sequences, 6.2% of which are singletons. This sequence was found in a man in his thirties or forties who received the YFV17D yellow fever vaccine. The V gene is TRBV5-1, the J gene TRBJ2-2; 8 nucleotides line up with TRBD1. Here the sequenced sample was PBMCs, taken 5 days after the yellow fever booster vaccination. The CDR3 here is CASSSGTGNTGELFF. The CDR3 DNA follows: TGCGCCAGCAGCTCCGGGACAGGGAACACCGGGGAGCTGTTTTTT.